This T cell receptor beta chain derives from a study of regulatory T cells in long-lasting Graves disease. Study conclusions and caveats: It was peripheral blood alone, not thyroid tissue, that was studied.

This CDR3 spans 16 amino acids. Germline V lookup: CDR1 SGHDN, CDR2 FVKESK. The V segment lost 1 base and the J segment 3 bases; nucleotides outside the gene matches: 5. In building TCR beta libraries, iRepertoire HTBI primers were used together with Arm-PCR of CDR3 regions. Via MiXCR, TCRdb re-called the multiplex PCR reads, giving one row per CDR3 protein. The sample comprises 400,000 to 500,000 distinct CDR3 sequences, around 20% of which are singletons, and roughly an eighth rests with the top ten. Time point of the sample: persistent/refractory GD, antithyroid drugs over 5 years with positive TRAb. Preparation of the TCR library used RNA extracted from PBMCs. This clonotype was observed a few times. Its antigen is unknown.

The gene calls are TRBV14 and TRBJ2-7; 11 nucleotides line up with TRBD2. The sample was peripheral blood mononuclear cells (PBMCs), taken when the disease was refractory, from a patient treated with antithyroid drugs. The sequence derives from a female donor with Graves disease. CDR3 residues: CASSQVGLAGLYEQYF. The CDR3 region has the DNA TGTGCCAGCAGCCAAGTAGGACTAGCGGGTCTCTACGAGCAGTACTTC.